This T cell receptor beta chain was observed in a study of control samples from healthy donors and cancer patients. Per germline, CDR1 MNHEY and CDR2 SVGAGI. The V gene lost 7 bases and the J gene lost 4 bases, with 16 bases spanning the gap. This CDR3 region has 14 residues. Method: immunoSEQ multiplex PCR; TCRdb's copy keeps in-frame clones and lacks some. Here the sample spans about 180,000 clones, around 87% being singletons. The chain couples TRBV6-5 to TRBJ1-2; tentatively, D is TRBD1 (6 bases). Input material: blood. The sequence was obtained from a woman aged 50 to 60 in good health. The CDR3: CASTLRGGLYGYTF. The CDR3 nucleotides are TGTGCCAGCACCCTGAGAGGGGGGCTCTATGGCTACACCTTC.